A selection of T cell receptor beta chains follows, all from one sample in a study of T cells in Graves' hyperthyroidism and ophthalmopathy. Via MiXCR, TCRdb re-called the multiplex PCR reads, giving one row per CDR3 protein. Of about 360,000 distinct CDR3 sequences listed, 13% are singletons. Material: blood. All receptors come from a woman younger than 30 with Graves' hyperthyroidism. Each CDR3 is given with its conserved first and last residue.

v_call	j_call	cdr3_aa
TRBV3-1	TRBJ1-4	CASSQDRGWTTNEKLFF
TRBV28	TRBJ1-1	CASETVTEAFF
TRBV6-1	TRBJ1-1	CASSQGLGSTEAFF
TRBV3-1	TRBJ2-3	CASSHAGLAETDTQYF
TRBV4-2	TRBJ2-7	CASSPEKGLYEQYF
TRBV7-8	TRBJ2-3	CASSPGLAGNPATQYF
TRBV28	TRBJ2-5	CASSRGGVGETQYF
TRBV20-1	TRBJ1-1	CSAEDRGQKWTEAFF
TRBV9	TRBJ1-2	CASSDRDYLSIPDIFRGYTF
TRBV5-1	TRBJ2-1	CASSTSGGHNEQFF
TRBV5-5	TRBJ1-6	CASSALQGTKSPLHF
TRBV6-1	TRBJ2-3	CASRVTGTDTQYF
TRBV6-1	TRBJ2-7	CASRVLPSGAYEQYF
TRBV24-1	TRBJ2-4	CATSAGGDAKNIQYF
TRBV5-1	TRBJ2-1	CASSLGRTGYNEQFF
TRBV5-1	TRBJ2-7	CASSRSSGRYEQYF
TRBV20-1	TRBJ2-3	CSAADAGASTDTQYF
TRBV29-1	TRBJ2-1	CSTRGGTGGYNEQFF
TRBV4-2	TRBJ2-7	CASSQDWDSYEQYF
TRBV10-3	TRBJ2-7	CAIREGTRAEQYF
TRBV7-9	TRBJ2-1	CASSLYNGEQFF
TRBV28	TRBJ2-2	CASSLSRTNTGELFF